The 5 T cell receptor beta chains in this list originate from one sample, sequenced in a study of identical twins. TCRdb itself ran the 5' RACE reads through MiXCR, one entry per CDR3 protein. This sample has approximately 500,000 distinct CDR3 sequences, with approximately 24% found just once. These records were also assigned to another study, of T cells expressing NK-cell markers.

The specimen sequenced was CD4+ T cells sorted from blood. The receptor source for this set is a woman aged 18 to 35 in good health.

This clonotype was seen only a few times. The rearrangement joins TRBV4-3 to TRBJ1-1, with a weak D call TRBD1 (5 bases). The V and J ends lost 0 bases and 5 bases respectively, with 13 bases between them. CDR1 is LGHNA and CDR2 is YSLEER in the germline V gene. There are 15 residues in the CDR3. DNA for the CDR3: TGCGCCAGCAGCCAAGATCCAGGGATGGAGACTGAAGCTTTCTTT. This translates into CASSQDPGMETEAFF.

The rearrangement links TRBV19 to TRBJ2-3; D perhaps matches TRBD1 (7 bases). This CDR3 comprises 16 residues. Germline CDR1 and CDR2: LNHDA and SQIVND (reference sequence). V shed 4 bases and J shed 4 bases, with 18 bases lying between them. The CDR3 sequence: CASSNSGGNPPDTQYF. CDR3 DNA: TGTGCCAGTAGTAATTCAGGGGGGAATCCACCAGATACGCAGTATTTT.

The chain has TRBV20-1 and TRBJ2-7; TRBD1 might be the D (6 bases). CDR1 is DFQATT, CDR2 SNEGSKA, per germline (reference sequence). V was trimmed by 5 bases and J by 7 bases, leaving 15 bases between them. The CDR3 totals 12 residues. CDR3 in amino acids: CSAGTGYYEQYF. The CDR3 DNA reads TGCAGTGCTGGTACAGGGTATTATGAGCAGTACTTC.

This chain uses TRBV5-1 with TRBJ2-5; no reliable D call. Trimming removed 4 bases at V and 6 bases at J, with 10 bases between. Germline CDR1 SGHRS, CDR2 YFSETQ. The CDR3 extends over 12 amino acids. As DNA, the CDR3 is TGCGCCAGCAGCCCGGAACGACAGACCCAGTACTTC. Translated: CASSPERQTQYF.

This clonotype was detected a few times. The J gene is TRBJ2-3, the V gene TRBV6-1, with 10 nucleotides matching TRBD2. Germline V gene lookup returns CDR1 MNHNS and CDR2 SASEGT. The CDR3 totals 15 residues. With 10 bases clipped from V and 6 bases from J, the junction kept 13 bases outside the gene matches. The CDR3 DNA is TGTGCCACCAAAAAACTAGCGGGACCTGGGGATACGCAGTATTTT. Amino acids: CATKKLAGPGDTQYF.